The rows below give T cell receptor beta chains drawn from one sample of a study of read filtering for tumor transcriptome and immune sequencing. TCRdb reprocessed the reads with MiXCR, giving one entry per CDR3 protein. Here the sample spans 100,000 to 150,000 distinct CDR3 sequences, less than 15% being singletons. Input material: a population of CD138-negative cells sorted from bone marrow. These receptors all stem from a donor at least 40 years old with multiple myeloma. CDR3s include the opening cysteine and the closing phenylalanine or tryptophan. D genes are given only for firm matches. Only some rows state a clone size, as once, few, many or a class for expanded clones.

J gene: TRBJ1-5
V gene: TRBV21-1
clone size: many
D gene: NA
CDR3 protein: CASSKQEDGLRPQHF
CDR3 DNA: TGTGCCAGCAGCAAACAGGAGGACGGCCTTAGGCCCCAGCATTTT

J gene: TRBJ1-1
V gene: TRBV18
clone size: many
D gene: TRBD1
CDR3 protein: CASSEGGGAGTEAFF
CDR3 DNA: TGTGCCAGCTCGGAAGGAGGGGGCGCGGGCACTGAAGCTTTCTTT

J gene: TRBJ2-2
V gene: TRBV20-1
clone size: many
D gene: NA
CDR3 protein: CSARDYREKELFF
CDR3 DNA: TGCAGTGCTAGAGACTACAGGGAAAAGGAGCTGTTTTTT

J gene: TRBJ2-7
V gene: TRBV13
clone size: many
D gene: TRBD2
CDR3 protein: CASSGVLAGEREQYF
CDR3 DNA: TGTGCCAGCAGCGGGGTACTAGCGGGAGAACGCGAGCAGTACTTC

J gene: TRBJ2-3
V gene: TRBV3-2
clone size: many
D gene: NA
CDR3 protein: CASSQGRLTRASTDTQYF
CDR3 DNA: TGTGCCAGCAGCCAAGGGAGACTGACGAGAGCTAGCACAGATACGCAGTATTTT

J gene: TRBJ2-5
V gene: TRBV12-3/TRBV12-4
clone size: few
D gene: TRBD2
CDR3 protein: CASSLARTSGSRKTQYF
CDR3 DNA: TGTGCCAGCAGTTTAGCCCGGACTAGCGGGAGTCGGAAGACCCAGTACTTC

J gene: TRBJ2-5
V gene: TRBV4-1
clone size: many
D gene: TRBD2
CDR3 protein: CASSQWGLAGEETQYF
CDR3 DNA: TGCGCCAGCAGCCAGTGGGGACTAGCGGGAGAAGAGACCCAGTACTTC

J gene: TRBJ1-4
V gene: TRBV29-1
clone size: few
D gene: TRBD1
CDR3 protein: CSVVTGGSHNEKLFF
CDR3 DNA: TGCAGCGTTGTAACAGGGGGCTCCCATAATGAAAAACTGTTTTTT

J gene: TRBJ1-1
V gene: TRBV20-1
clone size: many
D gene: NA
CDR3 protein: CSASGGGQTEAFF
CDR3 DNA: TGCAGTGCTAGCGGGGGAGGGCAGACTGAAGCTTTCTTT

J gene: TRBJ1-2
V gene: TRBV2
clone size: many
D gene: NA
CDR3 protein: CASSPGDYGYTF
CDR3 DNA: TGTGCCAGCAGCCCAGGGGACTATGGCTACACCTTC

J gene: TRBJ2-2
V gene: TRBV10-3
clone size: many
D gene: TRBD1
CDR3 protein: CAIGTENTGELFF
CDR3 DNA: TGTGCCATCGGGACAGAGAACACCGGGGAGCTGTTTTTT

J gene: TRBJ1-1
V gene: TRBV28
clone size: NA
D gene: NA
CDR3 protein: CASSLGFREEAFF
CDR3 DNA: TGTGCCAGCAGTTTAGGCTTCCGGGAGGAAGCTTTCTTT

J gene: TRBJ2-6
V gene: TRBV20-1
clone size: NA
D gene: NA
CDR3 protein: CSARDQIAGANVLTF
CDR3 DNA: TGCAGTGCTAGAGATCAAATTGCTGGGGCCAACGTCCTGACTTTC

J gene: TRBJ2-1
V gene: TRBV6-5
clone size: NA
D gene: TRBD2
CDR3 protein: CASSYPDSGSAVNNEQFF
CDR3 DNA: TGTGCCAGCAGTTACCCGGATAGCGGGAGTGCTGTGAACAATGAGCAGTTCTTC

J gene: TRBJ2-4
V gene: TRBV27
clone size: NA
D gene: TRBD2
CDR3 protein: CASSFSQPHWREAQGSKNIQCF
CDR3 DNA: TGCGCCAGCAGTTTCTCTCAGCCTCATTGGCGGGAGGCCCAAGGGTCCAAAAACATTCAGTGCTTC

J gene: TRBJ2-7
V gene: TRBV3-1
clone size: many
D gene: TRBD2
CDR3 protein: CASSKERAGDEQYF
CDR3 DNA: TGTGCCAGCAGCAAAGAGCGGGCGGGGGACGAGCAGTACTTC

J gene: TRBJ2-1
V gene: TRBV29-1
clone size: many
D gene: TRBD2
CDR3 protein: CSVPLTSGRVNEQFF
CDR3 DNA: TGCAGCGTCCCCCTGACTAGCGGGAGGGTTAATGAGCAGTTCTTC

J gene: TRBJ2-3
V gene: TRBV19
clone size: NA
D gene: NA
CDR3 protein: CASRAGTYTDTQYF
CDR3 DNA: TGTGCCAGTAGGGCAGGGACCTACACAGATACGCAGTATTTT

J gene: TRBJ2-3
V gene: TRBV3-1
clone size: many
D gene: NA
CDR3 protein: CASSQEWGDTQYF
CDR3 DNA: TGTGCCAGCAGCCAAGAGTGGGGAGATACGCAGTATTTT

J gene: TRBJ2-2
V gene: TRBV6-5
clone size: many
D gene: NA
CDR3 protein: CASTPRKNTGELFF
CDR3 DNA: TGTGCCAGCACCCCTCGTAAGAACACCGGGGAGCTGTTTTTT

J gene: TRBJ1-2
V gene: TRBV4-1
clone size: many
D gene: NA
CDR3 protein: CASSQDGATIYYGYTF
CDR3 DNA: TGCGCCAGCAGCCAAGATGGGGCGACTATATACTATGGCTACACCTTC

J gene: TRBJ2-5
V gene: TRBV12-3/TRBV12-4
clone size: few
D gene: TRBD2
CDR3 protein: CASSRRLAKETQYF
CDR3 DNA: TGTGCCAGCAGTCGACGACTAGCGAAAGAGACCCAGTACTTC

J gene: TRBJ2-1
V gene: TRBV6-5
clone size: many
D gene: TRBD2
CDR3 protein: CASSYAGGYNEQFF
CDR3 DNA: TGTGCCAGCAGTTATGCGGGAGGCTACAATGAGCAGTTCTTC

J gene: TRBJ2-2
V gene: TRBV29-1
clone size: many
D gene: TRBD2
CDR3 protein: CSVPGLAGRTGELFF
CDR3 DNA: TGCAGCGTTCCCGGACTAGCGGGACGGACCGGGGAGCTGTTTTTT

J gene: TRBJ1-1
V gene: TRBV10-3
clone size: many
D gene: NA
CDR3 protein: CAISESSRNTEAFF
CDR3 DNA: TGTGCCATCAGTGAGTCCAGCAGAAACACTGAAGCTTTCTTT

J gene: TRBJ2-5
V gene: TRBV7-8
clone size: many
D gene: TRBD2
CDR3 protein: CASSLAPGGEETQYF
CDR3 DNA: TGTGCCAGCAGCTTAGCCCCCGGGGGGGAAGAGACCCAGTACTTC

J gene: TRBJ2-7
V gene: TRBV27
clone size: many
D gene: TRBD2
CDR3 protein: CASMHKREGLGEQYF
CDR3 DNA: TGTGCCAGCATGCATAAGCGGGAGGGCCTAGGGGAGCAGTACTTC

J gene: TRBJ2-5
V gene: TRBV7-2
clone size: many
D gene: TRBD2
CDR3 protein: CASSNRRTSGMLGTQYF
CDR3 DNA: TGTGCCAGCAGTAATAGAAGGACTAGCGGGATGCTAGGGACCCAGTACTTC

J gene: TRBJ2-7
V gene: TRBV7-2
clone size: many
D gene: NA
CDR3 protein: CASSFGTQYEQYF
CDR3 DNA: TGTGCCAGCAGCTTCGGGACACAGTACGAGCAGTACTTC

J gene: TRBJ2-1
V gene: TRBV11-2
clone size: many
D gene: TRBD2
CDR3 protein: CASSLVNWGTRSSYNEQFF
CDR3 DNA: TGTGCCAGCAGCTTAGTAAATTGGGGGACTAGGAGCTCCTACAATGAGCAGTTCTTC

J gene: TRBJ2-1
V gene: TRBV5-6
clone size: many
D gene: TRBD1
CDR3 protein: CASSPDRGRYNEQFF
CDR3 DNA: TGTGCCAGCAGCCCGGACAGGGGGCGATACAATGAGCAGTTCTTC

J gene: TRBJ1-1
V gene: TRBV5-5
clone size: NA
D gene: TRBD1
CDR3 protein: CASSHPETGLGTEAFF
CDR3 DNA: TGTGCCAGCAGCCACCCCGAGACAGGGCTTGGCACTGAAGCTTTCTTT

J gene: TRBJ2-3
V gene: TRBV29-1
clone size: many
D gene: TRBD2
CDR3 protein: CSVEGQAGVTDTQYF
CDR3 DNA: TGCAGCGTTGAAGGTCAAGCGGGAGTTACAGATACGCAGTATTTT

J gene: TRBJ2-3
V gene: TRBV11-3
clone size: few
D gene: TRBD2
CDR3 protein: CASSYGLAGVAIQDTQYF
CDR3 DNA: TGTGCCAGCAGCTATGGACTAGCGGGAGTCGCTATCCAAGATACGCAGTATTTT

J gene: TRBJ2-2
V gene: TRBV5-5
clone size: many
D gene: TRBD2
CDR3 protein: CASSLREETGELFF
CDR3 DNA: TGTGCCAGCAGCTTGCGGGAGGAAACCGGGGAGCTGTTTTTT

J gene: TRBJ1-1
V gene: TRBV20-1
clone size: many
D gene: NA
CDR3 protein: CSASDGRNTEAFF
CDR3 DNA: TGCAGTGCTAGTGACGGACGCAACACTGAAGCTTTCTTT

J gene: TRBJ2-1
V gene: TRBV7-6
clone size: many
D gene: NA
CDR3 protein: CASSPSVGGDSYNEQFF
CDR3 DNA: TGTGCCAGCAGCCCCTCCGTCGGGGGAGATTCCTACAATGAGCAGTTCTTC

J gene: TRBJ2-7
V gene: TRBV13
clone size: few
D gene: NA
CDR3 protein: CASSFGENFYEQYF
CDR3 DNA: TGTGCCAGCAGCTTCGGGGAGAACTTCTACGAGCAGTACTTC

J gene: TRBJ2-1
V gene: TRBV23-1
clone size: few
D gene: NA
CDR3 protein: CASSHSGTDNHNEQFF
CDR3 DNA: TGCGCCAGCAGTCATTCCGGGACGGATAATCACAATGAGCAGTTCTTC

J gene: TRBJ2-3
V gene: TRBV10-3
clone size: many
D gene: TRBD1
CDR3 protein: CAIRPGQGTDTQYF
CDR3 DNA: TGTGCCATCAGGCCGGGACAGGGGACAGATACGCAGTATTTT

J gene: TRBJ2-7
V gene: TRBV20-1
clone size: many
D gene: TRBD2
CDR3 protein: CSASTSSGSPDYEQYF
CDR3 DNA: TGCAGTGCTAGTACATCTAGCGGGAGCCCCGACTACGAGCAGTACTTC

J gene: TRBJ2-5
V gene: TRBV4-3
clone size: many
D gene: NA
CDR3 protein: CASSPQSVSQETQYF
CDR3 DNA: TGCGCCAGCAGCCCGCAGTCGGTTAGCCAAGAGACCCAGTACTTC

J gene: TRBJ2-7
V gene: TRBV4-3
clone size: many
D gene: NA
CDR3 protein: CASSLTTSYEQYF
CDR3 DNA: TGCGCCAGCAGCCTGACTACCTCCTACGAGCAGTACTTC

J gene: TRBJ2-3
V gene: TRBV7-8
clone size: NA
D gene: NA
CDR3 protein: CASSFRQGGVVDTQYF
CDR3 DNA: TGTGCCAGCAGCTTTCGCCAGGGGGGGGTTGTAGATACGCAGTATTTT

J gene: TRBJ2-7
V gene: TRBV4-1
clone size: many
D gene: NA
CDR3 protein: CASSPKGGSTYEQYF
CDR3 DNA: TGCGCCAGCAGCCCTAAGGGTGGGTCCACCTACGAGCAGTACTTC

J gene: TRBJ2-2
V gene: TRBV19
clone size: many
D gene: NA
CDR3 protein: CASRKRQVLNTGELFF
CDR3 DNA: TGTGCCAGTAGAAAGCGACAGGTTTTGAACACCGGGGAGCTGTTTTTT

J gene: TRBJ2-1
V gene: TRBV19
clone size: many
D gene: NA
CDR3 protein: CATKSNEQFF
CDR3 DNA: TGTGCCACTAAGAGCAATGAGCAGTTCTTC

J gene: TRBJ1-1
V gene: TRBV6-2/TRBV6-3
clone size: many
D gene: NA
CDR3 protein: CASSYGGGTTEAFF
CDR3 DNA: TGTGCCAGCAGTTACGGTGGGGGGACCACTGAAGCTTTCTTT

J gene: TRBJ2-3
V gene: TRBV7-2
clone size: few
D gene: TRBD2
CDR3 protein: CASSLVASGDTDAQYF
CDR3 DNA: TGTGCCAGCAGCTTAGTGGCTAGCGGGGACACAGATGCGCAGTATTTT

J gene: TRBJ2-4
V gene: TRBV20-1
clone size: NA
D gene: NA
CDR3 protein: CSAWGLQPNIQYF
CDR3 DNA: TGCAGTGCCTGGGGGCTGCAACCCAACATTCAGTACTTC

J gene: TRBJ1-1
V gene: TRBV10-2
clone size: many
D gene: NA
CDR3 protein: CASRTVQGGGPEAFF
CDR3 DNA: TGCGCCAGCAGGACAGTTCAGGGAGGAGGTCCCGAAGCTTTCTTT

J gene: TRBJ1-5
V gene: TRBV27
clone size: many
D gene: NA
CDR3 protein: CASSLKGGTTQPQHF
CDR3 DNA: TGTGCCAGCAGTTTAAAGGGGGGAACCACCCAGCCCCAGCATTTT

J gene: TRBJ2-3
V gene: TRBV20-1
clone size: many
D gene: NA
CDR3 protein: CSATPSGDTQYF
CDR3 DNA: TGCAGTGCTACCCCGAGCGGGGATACGCAGTATTTT

J gene: TRBJ2-1
V gene: TRBV7-9
clone size: many
D gene: TRBD2
CDR3 protein: CASRPGTSGTNEQFF
CDR3 DNA: TGTGCCAGCAGGCCAGGGACTAGCGGGACCAATGAGCAGTTCTTC